The clone carrying this T cell receptor (beta chain) was seen only a few times. Other nucleotide sequences in the sample specify the same CDR3. The germline V gene encodes CDR1 SGHAT and CDR2 FQNNGV. The CDR3 is made up of 14 amino acids. With 0 bases removed from V and 3 bases from J, the gap between germline ends came to 8 bases. The sample comes from a study of control samples from healthy donors and cancer patients. The assay was immunoSEQ multiplex PCR, and TCRdb's table has in-frame clones only and misses some. The table shows around 130,000 clones, with approximately 90% occurring only once. The specimen was blood. The source of this sequence is a man aged 50 to 59 in good health. This chain joins TRBV11-2 and TRBJ2-5, with D unclear. CDR3 loop: CASSLEYGKETQYF. In nucleotides, the CDR3 is TGTGCCAGCAGCTTAGAATATGGGAAAGAGACCCAGTACTTC.